This entry features one T cell receptor beta chain sequence. The antigen is undetermined. This CDR3 has 13 residues. CDR1 and CDR2 (germline): PRHDT, FYEKMQ (reference sequence). V gave up 3 bases and J gave up 14 bases, with 18 bases separating them. The data were obtained in a study of graft-versus-host responses after intestinal transplantation. The wider study: Recipients received multivisceral, liver-intestinal, or isolated intestinal transplants. The study gave all recipients anti-thymocyte globulin induction, then tacrolimus and steroids for two to three years. Regarding the study as a whole: Recipient marrow held GvH clones, some first seen in ileum or blood. Early after transplant, HvG declines were associated with peak levels of circulating GvH clones.

Clones were read by immunoSEQ multiplex PCR, and TCRdb kept only the in-frame ones, dropping some. The sample holds around 110,000 clones, about 91% seen once. This receptor was obtained from a human donor who was the organ donor for an intestinal transplant. The sample here was unstimulated CD4+ T cells sorted from spleen or lymph node cells, taken before transplant. The chain combines TRBV13 with TRBJ2-3; possibly TRBD1 or TRBD2 for D (5 bases each). CDR3 coding DNA: TGTGCCAGCAGCTTGAGGGGTAAGGGACCCGCGTATTTT. This encodes CASSLRGKGPAYF.